This is a list of T cell receptor beta chains from one sample in a study of blood T cell repertoires in COVID-19. Data came from immunoSEQ multiplex PCR; TCRdb stores just in-frame clones and leaves some out. Among about 400,000 clones listed, nearly 90% were seen once. Sequencing was done on a sample of PBMCs or T cells enriched from blood (not recorded which). Source of these receptors: a woman aged 25 to 45 who had recovered from COVID-19. The CDR3 runs from the conserved cysteine through the conserved F or W. The order of the fields is clone size, V gene, D gene, CDR3 length, J gene, CDR3 DNA, CDR3 protein. The D gene is left open where the match is weak. The size of a clone is reported for some rows only, either as once, few or many, or as a class for expanded clones.

>-|TRBV30|TRBD1|15|TRBJ1-5
TGTGCCTGGAGTTTGACAGGGGAGAACAATCAGCCCCAGCATTTT
CAWSLTGENNQPQHF
>-|TRBV11-2|-|14|TRBJ1-4
TGTGCCAGCAGCTTAGACAGGTCTAATGAAAAACTGTTTTTT
CASSLDRSNEKLFF
>-|TRBV6-2/TRBV6-3|-|11|TRBJ1-2
TGTGCCAGCAGTTACCAGGGTAGCTACACCTTC
CASSYQGSYTF
>-|TRBV5-6|-|15|TRBJ2-1
TGTGCCAGCAGGCGACAGGTTCCCGCCTACAATGAGCAGTTCTTC
CASRRQVPAYNEQFF
>-|TRBV7-9|-|12|TRBJ1-5
TGTGCCAGCAGCTTATATAATCAGCCCCAGCATTTT
CASSLYNQPQHF
>-|TRBV30|-|14|TRBJ1-6
TGTGCCTGGAGCGAGGACAGAATTAATTCACCCCTCCACTTT
CAWSEDRINSPLHF
>few|TRBV7-2|-|15|TRBJ1-4
TGTGCCAGCAGCTTAGTCAAGGGAGAAAATGAAAAACTGTTTTTT
CASSLVKGENEKLFF
>-|TRBV6-5|TRBD1|14|TRBJ1-1
TGTGCCAGCACCAAGGACAGGGGCGGCACTGAAGCTTTCTTT
CASTKDRGGTEAFF
>-|TRBV2|TRBD2|16|TRBJ2-3
TGTGCCAGCAGTGAATGGTTTAGCGGGGCCGCAGATACGCAGTATTTT
CASSEWFSGAADTQYF
>-|TRBV6-5|-|13|TRBJ1-3
TGTGCCAGCAGGAATCAGGGGGGAAACACCATATATTTT
CASRNQGGNTIYF
>-|TRBV24-1|TRBD1|16|TRBJ1-2
TGTGCCACCAGTGACATGGGGGGACAGGGGGCGGGTGGCTACACCTTC
CATSDMGGQGAGGYTF
>-|TRBV20-1|-|15|TRBJ1-2
TGCAGTGCTAGTAGGGAGCTACTGATCCAGAGTGGCTACACCTTC
CSASRELLIQSGYTF
>-|TRBV28|-|12|TRBJ2-1
TGTGCCAGCAGCACTAACTACAATGAGCAGTTCTTC
CASSTNYNEQFF
>-|TRBV19|-|14|TRBJ1-1
TGTGCCAGTACCCATCCCGGAGGAGGCACTGAAGCTTTCTTT
CASTHPGGGTEAFF
>-|TRBV27|TRBD1|16|TRBJ2-7
TGTGCCAGCAGTCCCCAAGTCGTCCAGGGGGTATACGAGCAGTACTTC
CASSPQVVQGVYEQYF
>once|TRBV27|-|13|TRBJ1-1
TGTGCCAGCATGGGAGTAACGGACACTGAAGCTTTCTTT
CASMGVTDTEAFF
>-|TRBV7-9|TRBD1|15|TRBJ2-1
TGTGCCAGCAGTCCGGGACAGGGTTTCTACAATGAGCAGTTCTTC
CASSPGQGFYNEQFF
>-|TRBV28|-|16|TRBJ1-2
TGTGCCAGCAGTTTATTGGCCGCCGATTCTAACTATGGCTACACCTTC
CASSLLAADSNYGYTF
>-|TRBV7-2|-|16|TRBJ1-6
TGTGCCAGCAGGGTACAGATAAGCTCCTATAATTCACCCCTCCACTTT
CASRVQISSYNSPLHF
>-|TRBV5-1|TRBD1|15|TRBJ2-7
TGCGCCAGCAGCTTGGGCAGGGGGCCTTCCTACGAGCAGTACTTC
CASSLGRGPSYEQYF
>-|TRBV18|TRBD1|14|TRBJ1-1
TGTGCCAGCTCACGACAGGGGGAAGGCACTGAAGCTTTCTTT
CASSRQGEGTEAFF
>-|TRBV7-3|TRBD1|18|TRBJ2-3
TGTGCCAGCAGCCCCAGAGGGTGGGGACAGGGGGTGACAGATACGCAGTATTTT
CASSPRGWGQGVTDTQYF
>-|TRBV13|TRBD2|15|TRBJ2-1
TGTGCCAGCTCCTCCCTAGCGGGGATATACAATGAGCAGTTCTTC
CASSSLAGIYNEQFF
>-|TRBV27|-|15|TRBJ1-2
TGTGCCAGCAGTCTAAACGGGAACCCTAACTATGGCTACACCTTC
CASSLNGNPNYGYTF
>-|TRBV5-1|TRBD1|19|TRBJ2-3
TGCGCCAGCAGTCCGTTTCCGGGACAGGCGACCGGTTTGGCCAATACGCAGTATTTT
CASSPFPGQATGLANTQYF
>-|TRBV13|TRBD1|13|TRBJ2-7
TGTGCCAGCAGCTCCGACAGGGACCACGAGCAGTACTTC
CASSSDRDHEQYF
>-|TRBV7-9|-|15|TRBJ2-1
TGTGCCAGCAGCGAGCATGAGGTAACCTACAATGAGCAGTTCTTC
CASSEHEVTYNEQFF
>-|TRBV6-5|TRBD2|16|TRBJ2-1
TGTGCCAGCAGTTACGGGACTAGCGGGAGGGGTAATGAGCAGTTCTTC
CASSYGTSGRGNEQFF
>-|TRBV9|TRBD1|15|TRBJ1-4
TGTGCCAGCGGACGGTGGGACAGGGAAGATGAAAAACTGTTTTTT
CASGRWDREDEKLFF
>few|TRBV27|TRBD1|15|TRBJ1-4
TGTGCCAGCAGTCCTCACCCCGGGACAGGGGCGCAACTGTTTTTT
CASSPHPGTGAQLFF
>-|TRBV9|-|14|TRBJ1-1
TGTGCCAGCAGCGTAGAAACGGTTAACACTGAAGCTTTCTTT
CASSVETVNTEAFF
>-|TRBV5-1|TRBD1|15|TRBJ2-7
TGCGCCAGCAGCTTGGAGGCAGGGGGCACCTACGAGCAGTACTTC
CASSLEAGGTYEQYF
>-|TRBV27|-|13|TRBJ1-1
TGTGCCAGCAGTTTACCAGGGAACACTGAAGCTTTCTTT
CASSLPGNTEAFF
>-|TRBV27|-|18|TRBJ2-4
TGTGCCAGCAGTTTATTTCCCGCGGGTCAGCAAGCCAAAAACATTCAGTACTTC
CASSLFPAGQQAKNIQYF
>few|TRBV7-9|TRBD1|16|TRBJ1-2
TGTGCCAGCAGCTTAGAGGGACAGGGCCCGAACTATGGCTACACCTTC
CASSLEGQGPNYGYTF
>-|TRBV5-1|-|13|TRBJ1-2
TGCGCCAGCAGCGCGGACAGCCTCTATGGCTACACCTTC
CASSADSLYGYTF
>-|TRBV18|-|14|TRBJ1-2
TGTGCCAGCTCACCACAGGGGCCTAACTATGGCTACACCTTC
CASSPQGPNYGYTF
>-|TRBV5-1|-|15|TRBJ2-7
TGCGCCAGCAGCTTGGATCTAGCCGGCGCCTACGAGCAGTACTTC
CASSLDLAGAYEQYF
>-|TRBV3-1/TRBV3-2|-|15|TRBJ2-7
TGTGCCAGCAGCCAACGTTTCGCCGCGGCGGACGAGCAGTACTTC
CASSQRFAAADEQYF
>-|TRBV9|-|15|TRBJ2-1
TGTGCCAGCAGCCCCCCCCTCGAGGGAGAACACGAGCAGTTCTTC
CASSPPLEGEHEQFF
>-|TRBV11-3|TRBD2|17|TRBJ2-1
TGTGCCAGCAGCACTGGGACTAGCGGGGGGGGGCGTGGTGAGCAGTTCTTC
CASSTGTSGGGRGEQFF
>-|TRBV2|-|14|TRBJ2-1
TGTGCCAGCAGGGGACACTTCTCGGGGAATGAGCAGTTCTTC
CASRGHFSGNEQFF
>-|TRBV7-3|TRBD1|15|TRBJ2-2
TGTGCCAGCAGCTCCACAGGGGGGAGGACCGGGGAGCTGTTTTTT
CASSSTGGRTGELFF
>-|TRBV2|-|16|TRBJ2-6
TGTGCCAGCAGGGCGGGAAGGGAACCTGGGGCCAACGTCCTGACTTTC
CASRAGREPGANVLTF
>-|TRBV7-2|-|16|TRBJ1-5
TGTGCCAGCAGCTATAGCGGGGGGATTCGCAATCAGCCCCAGCATTTT
CASSYSGGIRNQPQHF
>-|TRBV10-2|-|13|TRBJ1-2
TGCGCCAGCAGTGCCCCAGGTACCTATGGCTACACCTTC
CASSAPGTYGYTF